The clone carrying this T cell receptor (beta chain) was seen at least ten times. This record comes from a study of T cells in Graves' hyperthyroidism and ophthalmopathy. V was pared by 2 bases and J by 1 base, with 1 base of the junction left unmatched. The CDR3 has 14 residues. The germline V gene encodes CDR1 SNHLY and CDR2 FYNNEI. Authors of the study amplified TCR beta CDR3 regions from RNA transcripts. The HTBI primer set drove a first-round RT-PCR of the TCR CDR3. TCRdb re-derived calls from the multiplex PCR reads in MiXCR, one entry per CDR3 protein. The data contain around 600,000 distinct CDR3 sequences, approximately 15% of them singletons.

The receptor's source is a woman aged 40 to 55 with Graves' ophthalmopathy. The sequenced material came from blood. The chain carries TRBV2 and TRBJ1-1; the match to TRBD1 covers 7 bases. Here the CDR3 DNA reads TGTGCCAGCAGTGAACGGGACAGGAACACTGAAGCTTTCTTT. Amino acids: CASSERDRNTEAFF.